Shown below are 22 T cell receptor beta chains from a single sample sequenced in a study of blood T cell repertoires in COVID-19. Produced via immunoSEQ multiplex PCR; TCRdb's table is partial and in-frame only. The sample lists under 250,000 clones, over 80% occurring once. The sample taken for sequencing was peripheral blood. Receptors originate from a man aged 25 to 40 with COVID-19, enrolled during active disease.

V is TRBV7-2 and J is TRBJ1-2; 9 bases fit TRBD1. The germline gives CDR1 SGHTA, CDR2 FQGNSA. This CDR3 spans 15 amino acids. V dropped 3 bases and J dropped 2; count of bases not matched to a gene: 4. The CDR3 region is CASSLAGTGNYGYTF. The CDR3 DNA sequence: TGTGCCAGCAGCTTGGCCGGGACAGGGAACTATGGCTACACCTTC.

The V gene is TRBV28, the J gene TRBJ1-4; 7 bases match TRBD1. CDR1 and CDR2 (germline): MDHEN, SYDVKM. With V trimmed by 4 bases and J by 1 base, 6 bases remained unmatched. The CDR3 contains 16 residues. In DNA, the CDR3 is TGTGCCAGCAGTTCTCTCCACAGGGGAACTAATGAAAAACTGTTTTTT. This translates into CASSSLHRGTNEKLFF.

This chain uses TRBV7-9 with TRBJ1-2, with TRBD1 identical over 7 bases. The CDR3 is 13 amino acids. Germline V gene data show CDR1 as SEHNR and CDR2 as FQNEAQ (reference sequence). Losses at the gene ends were 7 bases for V and 5 bases for J; bases not matched to a gene: 7. The CDR3 loop reads CASTRTGLYGYTF. CDR3 DNA: TGTGCCAGCACCCGGACAGGCCTTTATGGCTACACCTTC.

The chain employs TRBV7-2 and TRBJ2-3, with no clear D. The germline V gene encodes CDR1 SGHTA and CDR2 FQGNSA. This CDR3 comprises 15 residues. Trimming stripped 0 bases from V and 0 bases from J, with 7 bases between. CDR3 region: CASSLAGVSTDTQYF. CDR3 DNA sequence: TGTGCCAGCAGCTTAGCAGGAGTTAGCACAGATACGCAGTATTTT. Filled out from reference TRBV7-2 and TRBJ2-3, the complete variable domain reads GAGVSQSPSNKVTEKGKDVELRCDPISGHTALYWYRQSLGQGLEFLIYFQGNSAPDKSGLPSDRFSAERTGGSVSTLTIQRTQQEDSAVYLCASSLAGVSTDTQYFGPGTRLTVL.

The genes are TRBV30 and TRBJ1-5, with 8 bases aligning to TRBD1. Unmatched junction bases numbered 3, after V lost 2 bases and J lost 6 bases. There are 13 residues in the CDR3. Germline V gene sequence: CDR1 GTSNPN, CDR2 SVGIG (reference sequence). For the CDR3, the DNA is TGTGCCTGGAGTTCAGGGGGCTTTCAGCCCCAGCATTTT. This sequence encodes CAWSSGGFQPQHF.

The CDR3 nucleotides are TGTGCCAGCAGCTCTCTAGCGGCTAGCTCCTACAATGAGCAGTTCTTC. Translated: CASSSLAASSYNEQFF. The gene calls are TRBV9 and TRBJ2-1, with 7 bases fitting TRBD2. The ends lost 4 bases at V and 0 bases at J; junction bases unmatched: 7. The length of the CDR3 is 16 residues. Germline assignment: CDR1 SGDLS and CDR2 YYNGEE.

This clone came up a few times. This chain connects TRBV5-1 to TRBJ2-2, with 11 positions matching TRBD1. V dropped 4 bases and J dropped 3; count of bases not matched to a gene: 8. Germline V gives CDR1 SGHRS, CDR2 YFSETQ. The CDR3 length is 17 residues. CDR3 nucleotides: TGCGCCAGCAGCCCCCTGCCGGGACAGGGGGACACCGGGGAGCTGTTTTTT. It specifies CASSPLPGQGDTGELFF.

The chain is built from TRBV5-1 and TRBJ2-3; 8 positions match TRBD1. Per germline, CDR1 SGHRS and CDR2 YFSETQ. V was clipped by 7 bases and J by 2 bases; unmatched bases: 9. The CDR3 extends over 15 amino acids. The CDR3 coding sequence is TGCGCCAGCGGATCCCAGGGGGCGGACACAGATACGCAGTATTTT. Translating gives CASGSQGADTDTQYF. The full variable domain, in which reference TRBV5-1 and TRBJ2-3 provide the parts outside the CDR3, is KAGVTQTPRYLIKTRGQQVTLSCSPISGHRSVSWYQQTPGQGLQFLFEYFSETQRNKGNFPGRFSGRQFSNSRSEMNVSTLELGDSALYLCASGSQGADTDTQYFGPGTRLTVL.

The rearrangement joins TRBV10-3 to TRBJ2-5, with 8 bases identical to TRBD1. J was trimmed by 5 bases and V by 6 bases; bases with no gene match: 5. The CDR3 contains 13 residues. Per the germline V gene, CDR1 is ENHRY and CDR2 is SYGVKD. CDR3 coding DNA: TGTGCCATCAGACTGACAGGGGAGGAGACCCAGTACTTC. Amino acids: CAIRLTGEETQYF.

The gene calls are TRBV29-1 and TRBJ1-4; 7 bases are shared with TRBD1. Germline V CDR1 and CDR2: SQVTM, ANQGSEA. The length of the CDR3 is 15 residues. Unmatched junction bases numbered 1, after V lost 0 bases and J lost 0 bases. The DNA for the CDR3 is TGCAGCGTTGAAGACGGACAGGCAACTAATGAAAAACTGTTTTTT. This encodes CSVEDGQATNEKLFF.

The rearrangement uses TRBV4-3 and TRBJ2-1; D is perhaps TRBD1 (5 bases). The CDR3 runs to 14 residues. V lost 3 bases to trimming and J lost 4 bases, with 10 bases between them. Looked up from germline, CDR1 is LGHNA and CDR2 is YSLEER. The CDR3 sequence: CASSHEDSYNEQFF. CDR3 DNA: TGCGCCAGCAGCCATGAAGACAGTTACAATGAGCAGTTCTTC.

The genes are TRBV4-3 and TRBJ2-7; a possible D gene is TRBD1 (6 bases). CDR3 size: 14 residues. The germline gives CDR1 LGHNA, CDR2 YSLEER. The V gene lost 4 bases and the J gene lost 3 bases, with 13 bases spanning the gap. The CDR3 DNA sequence: TGCGCCAGCAGCCGTTACCAACAGGGCTACGAGCAGTACTTC. It yields the protein CASSRYQQGYEQYF.

This chain links TRBV6-2 or TRBV6-3 with TRBJ1-1, with D unresolved. Per germline, CDR1 MNHEY and CDR2 SVGEGT. CDR3 length equals 12 residues. The V end was cut by 5 bases, the J end by 6 bases, with 10 bases between. DNA for the CDR3: TGTGCCAGCAGTCTGACTTGGTCTGAAGCTTTCTTT. Protein product: CASSLTWSEAFF.

The chain employs TRBV5-3 and TRBJ2-7, with TRBD1 matching over 8 bases. TRBV5-3 is given ORF status, its function remaining uncertain. V lost 5 bases, J lost 6 bases, and 16 bases stayed unmatched. The CDR3 is 16 amino acids. In DNA, the CDR3 is TGTGCCAGAAGGGCAAGAAGCAGGCAGGGGGCTCTCGAGCAGTACTTC. Its translation is CARRARSRQGALEQYF.

The genes are TRBV28 and TRBJ2-5; 7 bases map to TRBD1. Losses at the gene ends were 3 bases for V and 1 base for J; bases not matched to a gene: 5. In germline, CDR1 is MDHEN, CDR2 SYDVKM. The CDR3 has 15 residues. This CDR3 is CASSFSNRGQETQYF. The CDR3 nucleotides are TGTGCCAGCAGTTTTTCCAACAGGGGCCAAGAGACCCAGTACTTC.

The CDR3 reads CASSPLYSRNEQFF. CDR3 DNA sequence: TGTGCCAGCTCACCACTGTACAGTAGGAATGAGCAGTTCTTC. This chain links TRBV18 with TRBJ2-1, with D hard to call. Germline V CDR1 and CDR2: KGHSH, LQKENI. The CDR3 totals 14 residues. The ends were cut back, 1 base at V and 7 bases at J, with 11 bases in the middle.

This rearrangement joins TRBV23-1 to TRBJ1-5, with 12 bases aligning to TRBD1. TRBV23-1 is an open reading frame, and its role is uncertain. The junction had 21 bases not matched to a gene; V was cut back by 0 bases and J by 0 bases. This CDR3 has 24 residues. The CDR3 bases are TGCGCCAGCAGTCAATCCCAGGCCGGGACAGGGGGCTCATACCCACTTTATAGCAATCAGCCCCAGCATTTT. Amino acids: CASSQSQAGTGGSYPLYSNQPQHF.

CDR3 DNA sequence: TGTGCCAGCAGCTTCGGAGGGGCCACGTTCTCTGGAAACACCATATATTTT. Protein product: CASSFGGATFSGNTIYF. The chain recombines TRBV5-8 with TRBJ1-3; TRBD1 might be the D (5 bases). V shed 2 bases and J shed 0 bases, with 15 bases lying between them. The length of the CDR3 is 17 residues. CDR1 is SGHTS, CDR2 YDEGEE, per germline. The whole variable domain, filled in from reference TRBV5-8 and TRBJ1-3, reads EAGVTQSPTHLIKTRGQQATLRCSPISGHTSVYWYQQALGLGLQFLLWYDEGEERNRGNFPPRFSGRQFPNYSSELNVNALELEDSALYLCASSFGGATFSGNTIYFGEGSWLTVV.

V and J are TRBV5-1 and TRBJ2-7; D not resolved. The CDR3 contains 14 residues. Looked up from germline, CDR1 is SGHRS and CDR2 is YFSETQ. Trimming removed 0 bases at V and 0 bases at J, with 7 bases between. CDR3 coding DNA: TGCGCCAGCAGCTTGGCGGGTGGCTCCTACGAGCAGTACTTC. The encoded protein is CASSLAGGSYEQYF. The full variable domain, in which reference TRBV5-1 and TRBJ2-7 provide the parts outside the CDR3, is KAGVTQTPRYLIKTRGQQVTLSCSPISGHRSVSWYQQTPGQGLQFLFEYFSETQRNKGNFPGRFSGRQFSNSRSEMNVSTLELGDSALYLCASSLAGGSYEQYFGPGTRLTVT.

This sequence joins TRBV6-6 and TRBJ2-1, with TRBD1 matching 7 bases. Germline V gene data show CDR1 as MNHNY and CDR2 as SVGAGI (reference sequence). V shed 5 bases and J 12 bases; nucleotides not matched to a gene: 16. The CDR3 is made up of 15 amino acids. This CDR3 is CASSTGQVTRMGQFF. CDR3 nucleotides: TGTGCCAGCAGTACTGGACAGGTCACCAGAATGGGGCAGTTCTTC.

The chain recombines TRBV7-2 with TRBJ1-1; D is unclear. This CDR3 region has 15 residues. V was shortened by 5 bases and J by 1 base, with 14 bases between the two germline ends. In germline, CDR1 is SGHTA, CDR2 FQGNSA. DNA for the CDR3: TGTGCCAGCAGCCCCACAAGACAATCGAACACTGAAGCTTTCTTT. It specifies CASSPTRQSNTEAFF.

The gene calls are TRBV4-1 and TRBJ2-6, with 7 nucleotides matching TRBD1. The CDR3 sequence is 18 residues long. V was pared by 0 bases and J by 0 bases, with 5 bases of the junction left unmatched. Germline values: CDR1 MGHRA, CDR2 YSYEKL. The DNA of the CDR3 is TGCGCCAGCAGCCAAGAACCGGGACAGATCTCTGGGGCCAACGTCCTGACTTTC. Its translation: CASSQEPGQISGANVLTF.